The 21 T cell receptor beta chains below come from one sample, sequenced in a study of T cell responses to AZD1222 COVID-19 vaccine. Repertoires were generated with immunoSEQ multiplex PCR, while TCRdb's copy carries only in-frame clones and drops some. The sample gives 160,000 or so clones, roughly 86% of which show up once; around 5.5% is in the top ten. Here the sequenced sample was peripheral blood, taken on day 0 of AZD1222 vaccination. The receptors originated from an adult in good health.

This rearrangement joins TRBV5-1 to TRBJ1-1; D is uncertain. Germline V gene sequence: CDR1 SGHRS, CDR2 YFSETQ. This CDR3 is built from 12 residues. V lost 4 bases to trimming and J lost 11 bases, with 15 bases between them. The CDR3 region is CASSAGLEEAFF. In nucleotides, the CDR3 is TGCGCCAGCAGCGCCGGACTCGAGGAGGCTTTCTTT.

The rearrangement links TRBV5-1 to TRBJ2-7; the match to TRBD1 covers 7 bases. V gave up 3 bases and J gave up 0 bases; unmatched junction bases: 6. From germline, CDR1 is SGHRS and CDR2 YFSETQ. The CDR3 is 15 amino acids. DNA for the CDR3: TGCGCCAGCAGCTCAGGACAGGCGCTCTCCTACGAGCAGTACTTC. It encodes CASSSGQALSYEQYF.

The V call is TRBV5-1, the J call TRBJ1-1; D is unresolved. V shed 3 bases and J shed 1 base, with 7 bases lying between them. The CDR3 spans 13 residues. The germline CDR1 and CDR2 sequences are SGHRS and YFSETQ. CDR3 bases: TGCGCCAGCAGCTCGGTCAGGAACACTGAAGCTTTCTTT. Its protein is CASSSVRNTEAFF.

The chain couples TRBV6-5 to TRBJ2-2, with 12 bases aligning to TRBD1. CDR3 size: 14 residues. With 7 bases clipped from V and 7 bases from J, the junction kept 4 bases outside the gene matches. Looked up from germline, CDR1 is MNHEY and CDR2 is SVGAGI. CDR3 sequence reads: CASKWDRGLGELFF. In nucleotides, the CDR3 is TGTGCCAGCAAATGGGACAGGGGGCTCGGGGAGCTGTTTTTT.

The chain has TRBV7-2 and TRBJ1-6; 9 bases fit TRBD1. V was pared by 2 bases and J by 10 bases, with 9 bases of the junction left unmatched. The CDR3 contains 16 residues. Looked up from germline, CDR1 is SGHTA and CDR2 is FQGNSA. The DNA of the CDR3 is TGTGCCAGCAGCTTATTTCGGGGACAGGGAAAATCACCCCTCCACTTT. This gives the protein CASSLFRGQGKSPLHF.

The rearrangement joins TRBV6-5 to TRBJ2-5; D not certain. Trimming removed 0 bases from V and 1 base from J, with 12 bases in between. CDR1 is MNHEY, CDR2 SVGAGI, per germline. This CDR3 has 16 amino acids. The CDR3 here is CASSYSGGAGQETQYF. The CDR3 bases are TGTGCCAGCAGTTACTCGGGCGGCGCAGGCCAAGAGACCCAGTACTTC.

The chain carries TRBV28 and TRBJ1-6; TRBD1 might be the D (6 bases). Trimming shortened V by 2 bases and J by 7 bases, and 21 bases separated the two germline ends. Germline loops: CDR1 MDHEN, CDR2 SYDVKM. CDR3 length equals 18 residues. The DNA of the CDR3 is TGTGCCAGCAGTTTAAGTCTTCTGGGGGGCGGTATGAATTCACCCCTCCACTTT. Translating gives CASSLSLLGGGMNSPLHF.

The V call is TRBV7-2, the J call TRBJ2-5; maybe TRBD1 (5 bases). The CDR3 runs to 14 residues. The V end lost 6 bases, the J end lost 2 bases, and 13 bases lay between the germline ends. Germline loops: CDR1 SGHTA, CDR2 FQGNSA. CDR3 region: CASRGRQPQETQYF. DNA of the CDR3: TGTGCCAGCAGAGGCCGACAGCCGCAAGAGACCCAGTACTTC.

The V gene is TRBV28, the J gene TRBJ2-3; 16 bases are a match to TRBD2. After removal of 7 bases from V and 4 bases from J, the junction contained 8 bases not matched to a gene. The germline gives CDR1 MDHEN, CDR2 SYDVKM. The length of the CDR3 is 17 residues. The DNA of the CDR3 is TGTGCCAGCAAATCGGGACTAGCGGGGGGGCTCGCAGATACGCAGTATTTT. Residues: CASKSGLAGGLADTQYF.

V is TRBV7-2 and J is TRBJ2-7; D remains ambiguous. V was shortened by 3 bases and J by 3 bases, with 12 bases between the two germline ends. Germline V CDR1 and CDR2: SGHTA, FQGNSA. The CDR3 is 14 residues long. CDR3 DNA: TGTGCCAGCAGCTTCCCCGGCACAGTCTACGAGCAGTACTTC. Translating it yields CASSFPGTVYEQYF.

The V gene is TRBV28, the J gene TRBJ1-2; a possible D gene is TRBD1 (5 bases). V was shortened by 5 bases and J by 8 bases, with 18 bases between the two germline ends. The CDR3 sequence is 14 residues long. The germline CDR1 and CDR2 sequences are MDHEN and SYDVKM. The DNA for the CDR3 is TGTGCCAGCAGTACAAGGACCGGGACCGGGGGCTACACCTTC. Protein: CASSTRTGTGGYTF.

The genes are TRBV10-2 and TRBJ1-2; D might be TRBD1 (5 bases). Looked up from germline, CDR1 is WSHSY and CDR2 is SAAADI. CDR3 length: 13 residues. V was pared by 6 bases and J by 8 bases, with 16 bases between. The CDR3 region has the DNA TGCGCCAGCAGGGCAGGGAGGGAATACGGCTACACCTTC. Its protein product is CASRAGREYGYTF.

The rearrangement joins TRBV4-3 to TRBJ1-1, with D possibly TRBD1 on 6 matching bases. This CDR3 has 15 residues. Germline CDR1 is LGHNA and CDR2 is YSLEER. The ends were cut back, 3 bases at V and 5 bases at J, with 16 bases in the middle. CDR3 sequence: CASSQQERGGTEAFF. The CDR3 bases are TGCGCCAGCAGCCAGCAGGAGAGGGGGGGAACTGAAGCTTTCTTT.

The chain carries TRBV10-3 and TRBJ2-2; 16 nucleotides line up with TRBD2. V shed 8 bases, J shed 4 bases, and the junction held 1 base outside the gene matches. Germline V lookup: CDR1 ENHRY, CDR2 SYGVKD. There are 15 residues in the CDR3. CDR3 sequence: CAIGTSGGATGELFF. The CDR3 DNA sequence: TGTGCCATCGGGACTAGCGGGGGGGCCACCGGGGAGCTGTTTTTT.

V and J are TRBV7-9 and TRBJ2-5; D could derive from TRBD1 or TRBD2 (6 bases each). The V gene lost 3 bases and the J gene lost 3 bases, with 20 bases spanning the gap. Looked up from germline, CDR1 is SEHNR and CDR2 is FQNEAQ (reference sequence). The CDR3 has 17 amino acids. CDR3 in amino acids: CASSLLGGGRVKETQYF. Here the CDR3 DNA reads TGTGCCAGCAGCTTGCTAGGGGGAGGCAGGGTAAAAGAGACCCAGTACTTC.

The chain joins TRBV3-1 (or the pseudogene TRBV3-2) to TRBJ2-7, with 8 bases identical to TRBD1. CDR3 length equals 16 residues. V lost 2 bases and J lost 5; bases outside the gene matches: 11. Germline values: CDR1 LGHDT, CDR2 YNNKEL (reference sequence). CDR3 sequence: CASSQSGQGQYHEQYF. The CDR3 DNA sequence: TGTGCCAGCAGCCAATCTGGACAGGGCCAGTACCACGAGCAGTACTTC.

J is TRBJ2-3 and V is TRBV5-1; 10 bases agree with TRBD2. Trimming at V came to 2 bases and at J to 3 bases, leaving 6 bases not matched to a gene. The CDR3 extends over 16 amino acids. Per the germline V gene, CDR1 is SGHRS and CDR2 is YFSETQ. The chain's CDR3 is CASSFSSGRGTDTQYF. CDR3 in DNA: TGCGCCAGCAGCTTTTCTAGCGGGAGAGGTACAGATACGCAGTATTTT.

This clone appeared many times. This sequence joins TRBV21-1 and TRBJ1-2; TRBD1 reflects the table's D call only, with no check against the DNA. TRBV21-1 is deemed a pseudogene. This CDR3 region has 13 residues. The CDR3 nucleotides read TGTGCCAGCACCCCGGGCAGGGTCTATGGCTACACCTTC. Amino acids: CASTPGRVYGYTF.

This chain uses TRBV28 with TRBJ2-7, with D hard to call. The CDR3 has 13 residues. V lost 3 bases to trimming and J lost 4 bases, with 10 bases between them. Germline values: CDR1 MDHEN, CDR2 SYDVKM. The chain's CDR3 is CASSLVTDYEQYF. The DNA for the CDR3 is TGTGCCAGCAGTTTGGTGACTGATTACGAGCAGTACTTC.

The chain uses TRBV28 and TRBJ1-4; D may be TRBD1 (6 bases). V dropped 6 bases and J dropped 7 bases, with 15 bases sitting between them. The CDR3 totals 14 residues. Germline assignment: CDR1 MDHEN and CDR2 SYDVKM. The CDR3 loop reads CASRPGGPSEKLFF. The CDR3 region has the DNA TGTGCCAGCAGACCGGGGGGGCCGAGTGAAAAACTGTTTTTT.

The chain combines TRBV7-2 with TRBJ2-7, with 7 bases aligning to TRBD2. The CDR3 extends over 17 amino acids. Germline V gene lookup returns CDR1 SGHTA and CDR2 FQGNSA. V trimming: 2 bases; J trimming: 4 bases; junction bases outside the gene matches: 14. CDR3: CASSLTPSGRRAYEQYF. For the CDR3, the DNA is TGTGCCAGCAGCTTAACTCCTAGCGGACGGAGGGCTTACGAGCAGTACTTC.